Listed below are T cell receptor beta chains from one sample, sequenced in a study of Graves' ophthalmopathy and Graves' hyperthyroidism. TCRdb reprocessed the multiplex PCR reads via MiXCR and lists one record per CDR3 protein. The sample shows 400,000 to 450,000 distinct CDR3 sequences, 21% of them seen only once. Sequencing was done on a sample of peripheral blood. Source of these receptors: a woman younger than 30 with stable Graves' hyperthyroidism. Both conserved end residues are part of each CDR3.

V gene	J gene	CDR3 protein
TRBV7-2	TRBJ2-7	CASSPDSGGSYEQYF
TRBV9	TRBJ2-5	CASSVGAGGPETQYF
TRBV7-2	TRBJ2-5	CASSLTDRGRLETQYF
TRBV2	TRBJ1-5	CASSGGTWQINQPQHF
TRBV6-1	TRBJ2-4	CASSLIAGWYIQYF
TRBV12-3/TRBV12-4	TRBJ2-4	CASRQGWAKNIKYF
TRBV27	TRBJ2-6	CASRAYFGANVLTF
TRBV27	TRBJ1-6	CASKTGSSPLHF
TRBV24-1	TRBJ2-5	CATSESGRKETQYF
TRBV6-1	TRBJ2-7	CASSPTSTYEQYF
TRBV5-1	TRBJ2-2	CASSLAAASTTGELFF
TRBV30	TRBJ2-7	CAFSVQNYEQYF
TRBV3-1	TRBJ2-2	CASSQQTVNTGELFF
TRBV15	TRBJ1-5	CATSRTGNSQPQHF
TRBV5-8	TRBJ1-1	CASSLTGDYATEAFF
TRBV6-2/TRBV6-3	TRBJ2-5	CASSGTSGGTLQETQYF
TRBV20-1	TRBJ2-2	CSARVAGRAGELFF
TRBV28	TRBJ2-7	CASNEEGAYEQYF
TRBV5-5	TRBJ2-7	CASSPTGQSSSYEQYF
TRBV2	TRBJ2-7	CAGGRVSHEQYF
TRBV7-9	TRBJ1-6	CASSLGQGRTYSPLHF
TRBV12-3/TRBV12-4	TRBJ2-5	CASSLFGGFETQYF
TRBV12-3/TRBV12-4	TRBJ2-4	CASSLAGAAKNIQYF
TRBV6-1	TRBJ1-2	CASRDSANYGYTF